This TCR beta chain was recovered during a study of beta chain features in type 1 diabetes. Study as a whole: Analysis included 100 million to 140 million sorted cells drawn from all samples.

Regarding the study as a whole: Sampled from patients, naive, central memory and Treg TCRB repertoires appeared more similar than those sampled from healthy donors. Among patients with Type 1 diabetes, TCRB CDR3s were moderately but significantly shorter in every one of the four CD4+ subsets.

Of note for this clone: Its antigen remains unidentified.

The V end was cut by 6 bases, the J end by 2 bases, with 16 bases between. CDR1 is LNHDA, CDR2 SQIVND, per germline (reference sequence). The CDR3 is 15 amino acids. Reverse transcription of all isolated RNA meant that expressed TCRB transcripts were sequenced. Only in-frame clones appear in the TCRdb table, and some are missing; sequencing was by immunoSEQ multiplex PCR. Counted here are under 250,000 clones, 11% to 15% occurring once; the ten biggest clones make up approximately 0.02%. This sequence was found in a man aged 30 to 45 with type 1 diabetes. Sequencing was carried out using naive CD4+ T cells from blood. This chain joins TRBV19 and TRBJ1-1; perhaps TRBD1 as D (5 bases). CDR3 nucleotides: TGTGCCAGTAGGCCTACGGGGGTGTCCAACACTGAAGCTTTCTTT. This encodes CASRPTGVSNTEAFF.